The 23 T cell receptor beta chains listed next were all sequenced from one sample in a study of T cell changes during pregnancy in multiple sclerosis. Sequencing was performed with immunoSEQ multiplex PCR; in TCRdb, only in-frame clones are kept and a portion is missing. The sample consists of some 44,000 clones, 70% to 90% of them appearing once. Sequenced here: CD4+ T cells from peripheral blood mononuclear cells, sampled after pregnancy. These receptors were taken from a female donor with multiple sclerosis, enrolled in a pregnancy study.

The CDR3 loop is CASDNSGEADTQYF. DNA of the CDR3: TGTGCCAGCGATAACTCGGGGGAAGCAGATACGCAGTATTTT. This rearrangement joins TRBV5-6 to TRBJ2-3; D might be TRBD2 (6 bases). Trimming stripped 7 bases from V and 4 bases from J, with 16 bases between. CDR3 length equals 14 residues. Germline CDR1 reads SGHDT; CDR2 reads YYEEEE.

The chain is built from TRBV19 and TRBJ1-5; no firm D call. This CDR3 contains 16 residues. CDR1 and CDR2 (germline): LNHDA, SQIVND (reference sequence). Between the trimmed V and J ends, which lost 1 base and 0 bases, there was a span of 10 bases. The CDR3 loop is CASSIGTGNSNQPQHF. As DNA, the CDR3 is TGTGCCAGTAGTATAGGGACGGGGAATAGCAATCAGCCCCAGCATTTT.

The CDR3 here is CSVVLTGEEQYF. The CDR3 nucleotides are TGCAGCGTTGTCCTGACAGGGGAAGAGCAGTACTTC. The rearrangement joins TRBV29-1 to TRBJ2-7; 8 bases map to TRBD1. Germline loops: CDR1 SQVTM, CDR2 ANQGSEA. Losses at the gene ends were 4 bases for V and 7 bases for J; bases not matched to a gene: 6. CDR3 size: 12 residues.

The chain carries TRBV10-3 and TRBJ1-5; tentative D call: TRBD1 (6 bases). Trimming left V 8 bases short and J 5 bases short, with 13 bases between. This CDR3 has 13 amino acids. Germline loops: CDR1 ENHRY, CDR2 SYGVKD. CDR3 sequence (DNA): TGTGCCATCCGGGGGGCGATGGATCAGCCCCAGCATTTT. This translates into CAIRGAMDQPQHF.

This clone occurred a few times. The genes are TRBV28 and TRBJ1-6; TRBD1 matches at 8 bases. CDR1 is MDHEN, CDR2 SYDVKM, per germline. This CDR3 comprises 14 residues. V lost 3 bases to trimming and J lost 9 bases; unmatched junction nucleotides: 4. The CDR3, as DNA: TGTGCCAGCAGTTTGCTTACAGGGGGTTCACCCCTCCACTTT. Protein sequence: CASSLLTGGSPLHF. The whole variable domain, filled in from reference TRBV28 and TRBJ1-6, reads DVKVTQSSRYLVKRTGEKVFLECVQDMDHENMFWYRQDPGLGLRLIYFSYDVKMKEKGDIPEGYSVSREKKERFSLILESASTNQTSMYLCASSLLTGGSPLHFGNGTRLTVT.

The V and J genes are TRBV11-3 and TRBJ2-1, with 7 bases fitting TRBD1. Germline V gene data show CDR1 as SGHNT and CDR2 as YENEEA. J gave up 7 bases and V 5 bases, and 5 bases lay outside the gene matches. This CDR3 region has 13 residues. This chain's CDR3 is CASSTGVGNEQFF. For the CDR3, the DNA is TGTGCCAGCAGCACAGGGGTTGGGAATGAGCAGTTCTTC.

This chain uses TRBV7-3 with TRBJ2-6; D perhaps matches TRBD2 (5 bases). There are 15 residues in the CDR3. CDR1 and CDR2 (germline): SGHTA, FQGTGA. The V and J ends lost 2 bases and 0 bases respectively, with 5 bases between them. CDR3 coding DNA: TGTGCCAGCAGCTTAGGAGGCTCTGGGGCCAACGTCCTGACTTTC. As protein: CASSLGGSGANVLTF.

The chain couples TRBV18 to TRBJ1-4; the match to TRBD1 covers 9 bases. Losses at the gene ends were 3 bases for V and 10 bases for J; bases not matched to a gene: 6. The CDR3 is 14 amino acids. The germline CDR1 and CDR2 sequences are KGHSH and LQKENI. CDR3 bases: TGTGCCAGCTCACCGAGGACAGGGGAGCGAAAACTGTTTTTT. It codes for CASSPRTGERKLFF.

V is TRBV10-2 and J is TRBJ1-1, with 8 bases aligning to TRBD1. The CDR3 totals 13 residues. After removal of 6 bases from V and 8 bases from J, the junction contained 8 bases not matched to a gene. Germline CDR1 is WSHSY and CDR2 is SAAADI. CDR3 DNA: TGCGCCAGCAGACCTCAGGGGGCCCTAGAAGCTTTCTTT. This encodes CASRPQGALEAFF.

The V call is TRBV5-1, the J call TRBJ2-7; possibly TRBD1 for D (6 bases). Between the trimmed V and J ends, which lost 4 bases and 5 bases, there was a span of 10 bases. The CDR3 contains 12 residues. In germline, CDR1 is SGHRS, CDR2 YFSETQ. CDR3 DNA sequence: TGCGCCAGCAGCCTGGGACACGACGAGCAGTACTTC. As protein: CASSLGHDEQYF.

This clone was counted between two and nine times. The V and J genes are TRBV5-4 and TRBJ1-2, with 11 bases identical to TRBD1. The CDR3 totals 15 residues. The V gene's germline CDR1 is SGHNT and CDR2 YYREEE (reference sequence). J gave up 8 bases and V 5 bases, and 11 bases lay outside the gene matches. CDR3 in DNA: TGTGCCAGCAGACAAGCCGGGACAGGGGGACACGGCTACACCTTC. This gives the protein CASRQAGTGGHGYTF.

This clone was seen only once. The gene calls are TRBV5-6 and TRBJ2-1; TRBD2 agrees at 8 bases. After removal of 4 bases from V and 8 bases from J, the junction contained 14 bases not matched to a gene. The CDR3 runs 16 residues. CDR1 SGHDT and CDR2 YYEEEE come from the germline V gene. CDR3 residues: CASSPIPGLGKDEQFF. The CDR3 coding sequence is TGTGCCAGCAGCCCCATCCCGGGACTAGGGAAGGATGAGCAGTTCTTC.

The CDR3 nucleotides are TGTGCCATCAGTAAACCACAGGGGGGTGGCTACACCTTC. Protein product: CAISKPQGGGYTF. The rearrangement links TRBV10-3 to TRBJ1-2; 8 bases fit TRBD1. Trimming removed 5 bases from V and 7 bases from J; junction bases left unmatched: 6. Germline loops: CDR1 ENHRY, CDR2 SYGVKD. The CDR3 loop spans 13 amino acids.

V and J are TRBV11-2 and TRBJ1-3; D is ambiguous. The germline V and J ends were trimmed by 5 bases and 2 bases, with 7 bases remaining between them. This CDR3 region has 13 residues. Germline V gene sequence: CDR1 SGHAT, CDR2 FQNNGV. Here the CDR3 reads CASSRYTGNTIYF. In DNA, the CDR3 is TGTGCCAGCAGCCGTTATACTGGAAACACCATATATTTT.

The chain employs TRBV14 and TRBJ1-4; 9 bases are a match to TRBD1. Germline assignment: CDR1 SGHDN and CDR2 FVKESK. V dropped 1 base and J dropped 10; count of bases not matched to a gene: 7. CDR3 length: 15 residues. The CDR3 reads CASSQGATGGRKLFF. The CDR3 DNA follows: TGTGCCAGCAGCCAAGGAGCGACAGGGGGTCGAAAACTGTTTTTT.

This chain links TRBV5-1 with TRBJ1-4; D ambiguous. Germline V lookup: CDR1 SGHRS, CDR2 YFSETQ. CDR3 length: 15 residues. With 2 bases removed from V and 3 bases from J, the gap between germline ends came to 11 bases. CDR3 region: CASSFEGFPNEKLFF. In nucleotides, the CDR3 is TGCGCCAGCAGCTTTGAGGGATTCCCTAATGAAAAACTGTTTTTT.

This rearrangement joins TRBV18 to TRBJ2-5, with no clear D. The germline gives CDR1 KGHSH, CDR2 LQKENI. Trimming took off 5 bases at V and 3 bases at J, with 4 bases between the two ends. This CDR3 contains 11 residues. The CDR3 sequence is CASSTEETQYF. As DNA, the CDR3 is TGTGCCAGCTCAACAGAAGAGACCCAGTACTTC.

CDR3 nucleotide sequence: TGTGCCAGCAGTCGGGACAGGGATAGGGCCTACGAGCAGTACTTC. The encoded protein is CASSRDRDRAYEQYF. The gene calls are TRBV27 and TRBJ2-7; 9 bases map to TRBD1. CDR3 length equals 15 residues. The V gene end was trimmed by 5 bases and the J gene end by 2 bases; junction bases not matched to a gene: 7. Per the germline V gene, CDR1 is MNHEY and CDR2 is SMNVEV (reference sequence).

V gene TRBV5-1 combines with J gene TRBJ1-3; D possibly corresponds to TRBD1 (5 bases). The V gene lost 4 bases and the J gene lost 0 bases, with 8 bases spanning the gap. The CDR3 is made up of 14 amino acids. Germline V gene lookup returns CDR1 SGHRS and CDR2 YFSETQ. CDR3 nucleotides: TGCGCCAGCAGCCGACAGAGCTCTGGAAACACCATATATTTT. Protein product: CASSRQSSGNTIYF. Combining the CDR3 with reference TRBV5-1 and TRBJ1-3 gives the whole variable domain KAGVTQTPRYLIKTRGQQVTLSCSPISGHRSVSWYQQTPGQGLQFLFEYFSETQRNKGNFPGRFSGRQFSNSRSEMNVSTLELGDSALYLCASSRQSSGNTIYFGEGSWLTVV.

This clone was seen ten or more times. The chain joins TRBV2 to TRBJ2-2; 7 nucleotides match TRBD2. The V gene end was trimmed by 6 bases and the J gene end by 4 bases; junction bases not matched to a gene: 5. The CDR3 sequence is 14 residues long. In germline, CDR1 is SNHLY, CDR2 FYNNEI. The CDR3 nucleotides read TGTGCCAGCAGAGGACTAGTTGGCACCGGGGAGCTGTTTTTT. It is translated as CASRGLVGTGELFF.

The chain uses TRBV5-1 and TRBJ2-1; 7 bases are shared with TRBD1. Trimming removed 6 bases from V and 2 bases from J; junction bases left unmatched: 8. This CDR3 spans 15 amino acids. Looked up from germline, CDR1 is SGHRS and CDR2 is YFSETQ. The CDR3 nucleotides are TGCGCCAGCACTTCTGGACAGGCCACCTACAATGAGCAGTTCTTC. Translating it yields CASTSGQATYNEQFF.

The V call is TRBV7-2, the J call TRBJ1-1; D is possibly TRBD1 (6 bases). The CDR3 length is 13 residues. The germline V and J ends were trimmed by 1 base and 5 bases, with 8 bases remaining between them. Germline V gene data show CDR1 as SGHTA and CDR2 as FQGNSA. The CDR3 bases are TGTGCCAGCAGCTTAGTCCAGGGGACTGAAGCTTTCTTT. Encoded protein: CASSLVQGTEAFF.

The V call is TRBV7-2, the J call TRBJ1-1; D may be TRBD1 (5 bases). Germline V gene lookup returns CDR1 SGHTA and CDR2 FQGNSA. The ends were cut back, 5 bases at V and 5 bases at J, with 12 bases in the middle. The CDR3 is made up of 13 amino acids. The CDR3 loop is CASSLPGGTEAFF. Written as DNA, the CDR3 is TGTGCCAGCAGCCTCCCGGGGGGAACTGAAGCTTTCTTT. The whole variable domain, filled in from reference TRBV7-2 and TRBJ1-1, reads GAGVSQSPSNKVTEKGKDVELRCDPISGHTALYWYRQSLGQGLEFLIYFQGNSAPDKSGLPSDRFSAERTGGSVSTLTIQRTQQEDSAVYLCASSLPGGTEAFFGQGTRLTVV.